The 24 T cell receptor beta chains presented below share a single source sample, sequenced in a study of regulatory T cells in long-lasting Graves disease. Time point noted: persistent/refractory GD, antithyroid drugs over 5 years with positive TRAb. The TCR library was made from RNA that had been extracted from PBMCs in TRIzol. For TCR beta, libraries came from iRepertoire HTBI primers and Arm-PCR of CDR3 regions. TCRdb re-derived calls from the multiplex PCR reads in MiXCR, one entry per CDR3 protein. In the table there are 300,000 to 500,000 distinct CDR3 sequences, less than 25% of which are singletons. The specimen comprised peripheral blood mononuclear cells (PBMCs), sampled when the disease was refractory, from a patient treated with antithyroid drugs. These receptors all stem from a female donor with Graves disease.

CDR3 sequence (DNA): TGTGCCATCAGTGAGCTAAGCGATGAGCAGTTCTTC. It translates to CAISELSDEQFF. J is TRBJ2-1 and V is TRBV10-3; no definite D call. The length of the CDR3 is 12 residues. The germline V and J ends were trimmed by 2 bases and 8 bases, with 7 bases remaining between them. CDR1 and CDR2 from the germline V gene are ENHRY and SYGVKD.

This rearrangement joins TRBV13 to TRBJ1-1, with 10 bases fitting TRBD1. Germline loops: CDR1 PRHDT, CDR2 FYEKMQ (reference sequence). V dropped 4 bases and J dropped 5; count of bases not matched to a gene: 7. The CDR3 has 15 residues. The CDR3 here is CASSWPGQGITEAFF. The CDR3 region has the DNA TGTGCCAGCAGCTGGCCGGGACAGGGGATAACTGAAGCTTTCTTT.

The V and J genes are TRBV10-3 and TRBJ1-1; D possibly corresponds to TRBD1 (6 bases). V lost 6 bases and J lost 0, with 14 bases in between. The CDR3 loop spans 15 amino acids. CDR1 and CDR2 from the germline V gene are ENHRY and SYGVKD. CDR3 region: CAISEGGGVNTEAFF. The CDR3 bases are TGTGCCATCAGCGAGGGGGGGGGGGTGAACACTGAAGCTTTCTTT.

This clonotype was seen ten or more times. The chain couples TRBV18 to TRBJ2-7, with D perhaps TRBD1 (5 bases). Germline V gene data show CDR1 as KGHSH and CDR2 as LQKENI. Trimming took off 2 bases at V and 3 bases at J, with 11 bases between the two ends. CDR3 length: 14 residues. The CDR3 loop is CASSPIGQIYEQYF. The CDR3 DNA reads TGTGCCAGCTCACCAATTGGACAAATCTACGAGCAGTACTTC.

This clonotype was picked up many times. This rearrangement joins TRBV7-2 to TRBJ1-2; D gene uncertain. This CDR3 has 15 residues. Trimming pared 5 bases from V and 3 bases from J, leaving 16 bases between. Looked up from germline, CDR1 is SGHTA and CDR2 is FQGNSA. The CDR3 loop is CASSVLSGSDYGYTF. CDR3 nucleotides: TGTGCCAGCAGCGTTTTGAGCGGAAGCGACTATGGCTACACCTTC.

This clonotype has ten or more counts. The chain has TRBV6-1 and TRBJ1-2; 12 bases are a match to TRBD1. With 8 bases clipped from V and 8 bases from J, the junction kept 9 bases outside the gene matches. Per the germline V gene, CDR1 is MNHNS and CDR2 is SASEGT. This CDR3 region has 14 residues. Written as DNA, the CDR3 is TGTGCCAGCCTTCCGGGACAGGGGGCGCCGGGCTACACCTTC. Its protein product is CASLPGQGAPGYTF.

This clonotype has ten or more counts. The DNA for the CDR3 is TGTGCCAGCAGCTTAGGCCATCCCTATGGCTACACCTTC. Amino acid sequence: CASSLGHPYGYTF. The chain joins TRBV7-2 to TRBJ1-2; D not certain. V was trimmed by 1 base and J by 4 bases, leaving 7 bases between them. The CDR3 runs 13 residues. Germline V gene lookup returns CDR1 SGHTA and CDR2 FQGNSA.

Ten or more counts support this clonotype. The CDR3, as DNA: TGTGCCTGGAGTGTACGGGGTCTCCAAGAGACCCAGTACTTC. Its protein is CAWSVRGLQETQYF. This chain joins TRBV30 and TRBJ2-5, with D perhaps matching TRBD2 (5 bases). The CDR3 spans 14 residues. Deletions cut 0 bases from V and 1 base from J, with 9 bases between. The germline CDR1 and CDR2 sequences are GTSNPN and SVGIG (reference sequence).

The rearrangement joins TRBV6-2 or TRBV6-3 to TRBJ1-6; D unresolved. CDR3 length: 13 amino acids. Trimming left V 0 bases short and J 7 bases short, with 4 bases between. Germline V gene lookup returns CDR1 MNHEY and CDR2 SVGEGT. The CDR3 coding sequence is TGTGCCAGCAGTTACTCCTGGAATTCACCCCTCCACTTT. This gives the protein CASSYSWNSPLHF.

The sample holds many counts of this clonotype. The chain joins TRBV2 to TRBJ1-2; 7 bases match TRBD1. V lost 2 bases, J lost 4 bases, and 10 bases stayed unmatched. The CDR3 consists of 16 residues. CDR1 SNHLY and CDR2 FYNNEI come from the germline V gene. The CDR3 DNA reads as TGTGCCAGCAGTGAATCGCGGGACAGTGCGTCCTATGGCTACACCTTC. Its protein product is CASSESRDSASYGYTF.

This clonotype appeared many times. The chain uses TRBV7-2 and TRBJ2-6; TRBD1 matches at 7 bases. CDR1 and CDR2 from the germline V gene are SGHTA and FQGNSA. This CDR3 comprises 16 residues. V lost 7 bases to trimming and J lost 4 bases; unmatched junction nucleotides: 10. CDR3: CASKRQGLLGANVLTF. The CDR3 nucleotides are TGTGCCAGCAAGAGACAGGGCCTACTCGGGGCCAACGTCCTGACTTTC.

The CDR3: CASSLDSDKAFF. Written as DNA, the CDR3 is TGTGCCAGCAGCTTGGATTCCGACAAAGCTTTCTTT. The rearrangement joins TRBV5-4 to TRBJ1-1, with unresolved D. The ends were cut back, 0 bases at V and 9 bases at J, with 9 bases in the middle. Germline V gene data show CDR1 as SGHNT and CDR2 as YYREEE (reference sequence). The CDR3 consists of 12 residues.

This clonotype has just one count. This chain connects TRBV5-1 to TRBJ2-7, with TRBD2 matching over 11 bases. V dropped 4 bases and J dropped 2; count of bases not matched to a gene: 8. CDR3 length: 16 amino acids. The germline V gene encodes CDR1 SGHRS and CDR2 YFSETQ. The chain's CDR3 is CASSLHLGLAAYEQYF. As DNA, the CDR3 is TGCGCCAGCAGCCTTCACTTGGGACTAGCGGCCTACGAGCAGTACTTC. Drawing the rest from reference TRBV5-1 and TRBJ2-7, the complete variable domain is KAGVTQTPRYLIKTRGQQVTLSCSPISGHRSVSWYQQTPGQGLQFLFEYFSETQRNKGNFPGRFSGRQFSNSRSEMNVSTLELGDSALYLCASSLHLGLAAYEQYFGPGTRLTVT.

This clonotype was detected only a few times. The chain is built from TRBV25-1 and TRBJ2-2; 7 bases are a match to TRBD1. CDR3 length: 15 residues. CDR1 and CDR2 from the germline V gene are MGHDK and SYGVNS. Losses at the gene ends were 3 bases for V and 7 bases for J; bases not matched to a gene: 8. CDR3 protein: CASSDGQGDFGELFF. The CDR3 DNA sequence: TGTGCCAGCAGTGACGGGCAGGGGGATTTCGGGGAGCTGTTTTTT.

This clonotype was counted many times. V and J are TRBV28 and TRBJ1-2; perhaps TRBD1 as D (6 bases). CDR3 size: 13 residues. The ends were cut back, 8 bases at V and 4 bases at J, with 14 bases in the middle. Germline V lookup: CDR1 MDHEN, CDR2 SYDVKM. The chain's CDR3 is CASGTGYAYGYTF. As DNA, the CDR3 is TGTGCCAGCGGTACAGGGTATGCCTATGGCTACACCTTC.

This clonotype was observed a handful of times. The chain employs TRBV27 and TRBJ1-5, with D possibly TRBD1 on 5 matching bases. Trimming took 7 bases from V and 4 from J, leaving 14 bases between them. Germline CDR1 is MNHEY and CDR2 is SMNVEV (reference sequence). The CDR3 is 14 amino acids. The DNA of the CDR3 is TGTGCCAGCACCCCAGGTAGGGGTAATCAGCCCCAGCATTTT. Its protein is CASTPGRGNQPQHF.

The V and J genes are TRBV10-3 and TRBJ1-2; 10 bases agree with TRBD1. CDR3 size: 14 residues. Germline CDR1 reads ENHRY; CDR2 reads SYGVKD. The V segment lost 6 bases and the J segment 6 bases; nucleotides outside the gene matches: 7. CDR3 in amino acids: CAISVSGTGDGYTF. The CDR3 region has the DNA TGTGCCATCAGCGTCTCCGGGACAGGGGATGGCTACACCTTC.

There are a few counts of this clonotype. The CDR3 protein is CASSEGGLGYQPQHF. The CDR3 region has the DNA TGCGCCAGCAGTGAAGGGGGTCTTGGGTATCAGCCCCAGCATTTT. The chain combines TRBV10-2 with TRBJ1-5; TRBD1 might be the D (6 bases). V lost 3 bases and J 5 bases, leaving 14 bases between the germline ends. The germline V gene has CDR1 WSHSY and CDR2 SAAADI. The CDR3 is 15 amino acids.

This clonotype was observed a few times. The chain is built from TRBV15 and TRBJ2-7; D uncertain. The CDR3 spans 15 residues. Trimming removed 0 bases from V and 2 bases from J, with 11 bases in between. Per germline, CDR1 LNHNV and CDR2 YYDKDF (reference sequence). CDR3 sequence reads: CATSRDQATPYEQYF. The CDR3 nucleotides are TGTGCCACCAGCAGAGATCAGGCGACCCCCTACGAGCAGTACTTC.

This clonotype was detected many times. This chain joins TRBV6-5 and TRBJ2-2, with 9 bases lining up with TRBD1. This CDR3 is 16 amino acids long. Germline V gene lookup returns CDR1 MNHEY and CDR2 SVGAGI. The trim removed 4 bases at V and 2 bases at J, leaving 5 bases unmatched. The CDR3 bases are TGTGCCAGCAGTTCGGGGACAGGGAGTAACACCGGGGAGCTGTTTTTT. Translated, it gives CASSSGTGSNTGELFF.

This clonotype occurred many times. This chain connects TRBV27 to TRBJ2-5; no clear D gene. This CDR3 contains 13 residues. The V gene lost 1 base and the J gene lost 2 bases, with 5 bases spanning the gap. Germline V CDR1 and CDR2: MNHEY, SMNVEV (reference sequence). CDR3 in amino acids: CASSLFGQETQYF. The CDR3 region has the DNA TGTGCCAGCAGTTTATTTGGTCAAGAGACCCAGTACTTC.

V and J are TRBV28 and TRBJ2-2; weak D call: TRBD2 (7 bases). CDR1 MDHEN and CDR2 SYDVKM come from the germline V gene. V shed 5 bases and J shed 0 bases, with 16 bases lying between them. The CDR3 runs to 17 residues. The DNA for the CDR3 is TGTGCCAGCAGTCAGGCGGGGGCGGGAACGAACACCGGGGAGCTGTTTTTT. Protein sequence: CASSQAGAGTNTGELFF.

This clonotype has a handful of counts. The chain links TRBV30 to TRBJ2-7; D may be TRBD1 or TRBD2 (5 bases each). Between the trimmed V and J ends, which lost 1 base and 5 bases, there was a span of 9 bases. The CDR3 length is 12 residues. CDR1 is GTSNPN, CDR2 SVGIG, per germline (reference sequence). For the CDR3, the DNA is TGTGCCTGGAGTGGGGGGAGCCACGAGCAGTACTTC. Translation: CAWSGGSHEQYF. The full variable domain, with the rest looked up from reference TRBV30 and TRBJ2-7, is SQTIHQWPATLVQPVGSPLSLECTVEGTSNPNLYWYRQAAGRGLQLLFYSVGIGQISSEVPQNLSASRPQDRQFILSSKKLLLSDSGFYLCAWSGGSHEQYFGPGTRLTVT.

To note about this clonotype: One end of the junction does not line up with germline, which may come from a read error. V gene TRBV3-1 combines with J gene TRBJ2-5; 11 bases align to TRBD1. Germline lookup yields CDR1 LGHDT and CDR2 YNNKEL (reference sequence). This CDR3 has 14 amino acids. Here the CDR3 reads CASSPGTGGETQCF. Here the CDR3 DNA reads TGTGCCAGCAGTCCCGGGACAGGGGGAGAGACCCAGTGCTTC.